The 25 T cell receptor beta chains presented below share a single source sample, sequenced in a study of regulatory T cells in long-lasting Graves disease. Investigators prepared the TCR beta libraries by applying iRepertoire HTBI primers and Arm-PCR of CDR3 regions. One entry per CDR3 protein results from TCRdb running MiXCR on the multiplex PCR reads. The table records a few hundred thousand distinct CDR3 sequences, around 22% of them present only once. Stated time point: persistent/refractory GD, antithyroid drugs over 5 years with positive TRAb. PBMC-derived RNA was used for the TCR library. Sample: peripheral blood mononuclear cells (PBMCs), taken when the disease was refractory, from a patient treated with antithyroid drugs. All receptors derive from a female donor with Graves disease.

This clonotype was found many times. A read error is likely, as this CDR3 ends without the conserved phenylalanine or tryptophan. The DNA is left out, because the CDR3 cannot be placed on it with certainty; the CDR3 is given as TCRdb lists it. The CDR3 protein is CSARAGTSDRL. The rearrangement links TRBV20-1 to TRBJ2-5; the D segment call TRBD2 is taken from the table without a DNA check. From its first to its last residue, the CDR3 has 11 amino acids. Germline V gene lookup returns CDR1 DFQATT and CDR2 SNEGSKA (reference sequence).

Notes on this clonotype: A read error may be the cause here, since a much bigger clone is one base away. CDR3 bases: TGTGCCAAATCCCATTTTCCAGCAACACACCTCGGGGACTCCTACAAGCAGTACTTC. Its translation: CAKSHFPATHLGDSYKQYF. This chain uses TRBV28 with TRBJ2-7; D might be TRBD2 (6 bases). This CDR3 contains 19 residues. Germline V gene data show CDR1 as MDHEN and CDR2 as SYDVKM. The variable domain in full, with the rest retrieved from reference TRBV28 and TRBJ2-7, is DVKVTQSSRYLVKRTGEKVFLECVQDMDHENMFWYRQDPGLGLRLIYFSYDVKMKEKGDIPEGYSVSREKKERFSLILESASTNQTSMYLCAKSHFPATHLGDSYKQYFGPGTRLTVT.

Of note for this clonotype: A much more abundant neighbour one base away suggests this may be a read error. This chain uses TRBV15 with TRBJ2-5; D call uncertain. The length of the CDR3 is 13 residues. Per germline, CDR1 LNHNV and CDR2 YYDKDF (reference sequence). This chain's CDR3 is CASSRDRWETQYF. The DNA of the CDR3 is TGTGCCTCCAGCAGAGATCGTTGGGAGACCCAGTACTTC.

The gene calls are TRBV20-1 and TRBJ2-7; 10 bases map to TRBD1. There are 14 residues in the CDR3. With 5 bases clipped from V and 5 bases from J, the junction kept 9 bases outside the gene matches. Germline V CDR1 and CDR2: DFQATT, SNEGSKA (reference sequence). CDR3: CSADPATGGHEQYF. The CDR3 nucleotides are TGCAGTGCTGACCCCGCGACAGGGGGCCACGAGCAGTACTTC.

The rearrangement uses TRBV7-8 and TRBJ1-2; 8 bases line up with TRBD1. The CDR3 has 13 residues. The germline gives CDR1 SGHVS, CDR2 FQNEAQ. The ends lost 3 bases at V and 6 bases at J; junction bases unmatched: 3. The CDR3 DNA reads as TGTGCCAGCAGCTTCAGGGGGCGGAATGGCTACACCTTC. It encodes CASSFRGRNGYTF.

This sequence joins TRBV7-8 and TRBJ2-7, with 10 bases matching TRBD2. Germline loops: CDR1 SGHVS, CDR2 FQNEAQ. V dropped 4 bases and J dropped 7; count of bases not matched to a gene: 13. This CDR3 has 16 amino acids. CDR3 sequence: CASSSAPSGSGYEQYF. The CDR3 DNA is TGTGCCAGCAGCTCTGCCCCTAGCGGGAGTGGTTATGAGCAGTACTTC.

This clonotype was seen many times. Written as DNA, the CDR3 is TGTGCCTGCCACGAGACGGACTCCTACGAGCAGTACTTC. Its protein is CACHETDSYEQYF. The chain joins TRBV30 to TRBJ2-7; D unresolved. The germline V gene encodes CDR1 GTSNPN and CDR2 SVGIG (reference sequence). The CDR3 has 13 residues. The V gene lost 6 bases and the J gene lost 0 bases, with 12 bases spanning the gap.

This clonotype was counted ten times or more. The chain has TRBV30 and TRBJ1-1; weak D call: TRBD1 (5 bases). Germline CDR1 is GTSNPN and CDR2 is SVGIG (reference sequence). The CDR3 is 14 amino acids. V was shortened by 7 bases and J by 2 bases, with 17 bases between the two germline ends. The CDR3 DNA sequence: TGTGCCTCGACGGGGACTGGGGACAACACTGAAGCTTTCTTT. Its translation: CASTGTGDNTEAFF.

This clonotype came up a few times. This chain uses TRBV5-1 with TRBJ1-6, with a tentative D call TRBD1 (6 bases). This CDR3 has 16 residues. Germline loops: CDR1 SGHRS, CDR2 YFSETQ. V was clipped by 2 bases and J by 5 bases, with 14 bases between them. The CDR3 DNA reads as TGCGCCAGCAGCTTCAGGCAGGGGCGGAATAATTCACCCCTCCACTTT. Its protein product is CASSFRQGRNNSPLHF.

This chain links TRBV30 with TRBJ2-2, with D uncertain. The CDR3 length is 12 residues. Trimming cost V 5 bases and J 7 bases, with 11 bases left between them. CDR1 GTSNPN and CDR2 SVGIG come from the germline V gene (reference sequence). CDR3 coding DNA: TGTGCCTGGGGACCCCCAGTCGGGGAGCTGTTTTTT. It is translated as CAWGPPVGELFF.

This clonotype was observed at least ten times. This chain joins TRBV6-1 and TRBJ2-5; 8 nucleotides agree with TRBD2. This CDR3 has 13 amino acids. CDR1 MNHNS and CDR2 SASEGT come from the germline V gene. J was trimmed by 4 bases and V by 7 bases; bases with no gene match: 5. The CDR3 loop is CASTRSGRETQYF. CDR3 sequence (DNA): TGTGCCAGCACTAGAAGCGGGAGAGAGACCCAGTACTTC.

This clonotype occurred once. A much bigger clone sits one base away, suggesting this may be a read error. The rearrangement joins TRBV28 to TRBJ2-5; 7 nucleotides match TRBD1. V lost 9 bases to trimming and J lost 7 bases; unmatched junction nucleotides: 11. Germline CDR1 reads MDHEN; CDR2 reads SYDVKM. CDR3 length: 13 amino acids. CDR3 nucleotide sequence: TGTGCCAGTAACCGAGGGGGCTGGGGGACCCAGTACTTC. Its protein product is CASNRGGWGTQYF.

This clonotype appeared many times. This rearrangement joins TRBV7-9 to TRBJ1-2; D is perhaps TRBD1 (6 bases). Germline V lookup: CDR1 SEHNR, CDR2 FQNEAQ (reference sequence). The CDR3 has 14 amino acids. Trimming took off 5 bases at V and 8 bases at J, with 18 bases between the two ends. The CDR3 loop is CASSTSGASMGYTF. The CDR3 DNA is TGTGCCAGCAGCACCTCAGGGGCTTCTATGGGCTACACCTTC.

Many counts were recorded for this clonotype. J is TRBJ2-2 and V is TRBV7-8, with D perhaps assigned TRBD1 or TRBD2 (5 bases each). Deletions cut 4 bases from V and 6 bases from J, with 15 bases between. This CDR3 comprises 15 residues. The germline V gene has CDR1 SGHVS and CDR2 FQNEAQ. The CDR3 coding sequence is TGTGCCAGCAGCTGGGGACCTATCGTGTCCGGGGAGCTGTTTTTT. Its protein is CASSWGPIVSGELFF.

The rearrangement joins TRBV9 to TRBJ2-1; D uncertain. CDR3 length: 15 amino acids. The germline V and J ends were trimmed by 0 bases and 5 bases, with 12 bases remaining between them. Per the germline V gene, CDR1 is SGDLS and CDR2 is YYNGEE. The CDR3 region has the DNA TGTGCCAGCAGCGTAGTGGATAGTTTGGACAATGAGCAGTTCTTC. The encoded protein is CASSVVDSLDNEQFF.

This chain uses TRBV3-1 with TRBJ1-1; D is perhaps TRBD1 (6 bases). Germline V gene data show CDR1 as LGHDT and CDR2 as YNNKEL (reference sequence). The CDR3 loop spans 17 amino acids. With 1 base removed from V and 1 base from J, the gap between germline ends came to 16 bases. This chain's CDR3 is CASSQVFRGPKNTEAFF. In DNA form, the CDR3 reads TGTGCCAGCAGCCAAGTATTCAGGGGCCCAAAGAACACTGAAGCTTTCTTT. Based on the CDR3 plus reference TRBV3-1 and TRBJ1-1, the full variable domain is DTAVSQTPKYLVTQMGNDKSIKCEQNLGHDTMYWYKQDSKKFLKIMFSYNNKELIINETVPNRFSPKSPDKAHLNLHINSLELGDSAVYFCASSQVFRGPKNTEAFFGQGTRLTVV.

This clonotype has more than one count but fewer than ten. The chain combines TRBV30 with TRBJ1-6; TRBD1 is a possible D gene (5 bases). The CDR3 totals 14 residues. Germline V gives CDR1 GTSNPN, CDR2 SVGIG (reference sequence). The ends were cut back, 3 bases at V and 10 bases at J, with 16 bases in the middle. CDR3 sequence: CAWSAGARGSPLHF. The CDR3 DNA sequence: TGTGCCTGGAGCGCCGGGGCAAGGGGATCACCCCTCCACTTT.

This clonotype has ten or more counts. For the CDR3, the DNA is TGTGCCAGCAGTGAACCAAGCGAGGCCAACGTCCTGACTTTC. It encodes CASSEPSEANVLTF. The rearrangement links TRBV28 to TRBJ2-6; D not certain. CDR1 MDHEN and CDR2 SYDVKM come from the germline V gene. The CDR3 extends over 14 amino acids. V was pared by 5 bases and J by 6 bases, with 11 bases between.

This clonotype came up many times. The rearrangement links TRBV12-3 or TRBV12-4 to TRBJ1-1; weak D call: TRBD1 (6 bases). This CDR3 spans 14 amino acids. V was shortened by 4 bases and J by 8 bases, with 17 bases between the two germline ends. Written as DNA, the CDR3 is TGTGCCAGCAGTTCTAAGGGTTGGGGGCAAGAAGCTTTCTTT. It yields the protein CASSSKGWGQEAFF.

This rearrangement joins TRBV18 to TRBJ1-1; D might be TRBD1 (5 bases). Trimming took 3 bases from V and 0 from J, leaving 14 bases between them. This CDR3 has 16 residues. Germline values: CDR1 KGHSH, CDR2 LQKENI. The CDR3 DNA reads TGTGCCAGCTCACCCCAGCCCCAGACAGTGAACACTGAAGCTTTCTTT. Translated, it gives CASSPQPQTVNTEAFF.

V usage is TRBV28 and J usage is TRBJ2-7, with D maybe TRBD1 (5 bases). The CDR3 consists of 12 residues. V lost 7 bases, J lost 3 bases, and 10 bases lay in between. The germline V gene encodes CDR1 MDHEN and CDR2 SYDVKM. CDR3 coding DNA: TGTGCCAGCACCGTTAGGGGCTACGAGCAGTACTTC. Its translation is CASTVRGYEQYF.

This clonotype was recorded a few times. The J gene is TRBJ1-1, the V gene TRBV6-1; 10 bases match TRBD1. The V gene's germline CDR1 is MNHNS and CDR2 SASEGT. The CDR3 contains 15 residues. The V segment lost 6 bases and the J segment 3 bases; nucleotides outside the gene matches: 7. The CDR3 loop is CASRGGGQGHTEAFF. CDR3 nucleotides: TGTGCCAGCAGAGGGGGGGGACAGGGGCACACTGAAGCTTTCTTT.

The chain carries TRBV27 and TRBJ2-7; D not certain. This CDR3 comprises 12 residues. Germline V gene sequence: CDR1 MNHEY, CDR2 SMNVEV (reference sequence). CDR3 in amino acids: CVAGVPPYEQYF. The CDR3 bases are TGTGTGGCTGGGGTGCCCCCCTACGAGCAGTACTTC.

The chain employs TRBV27 and TRBJ2-7; D perhaps matches TRBD1 (6 bases). The V end was cut by 8 bases, the J end by 9 bases, with 14 bases between. CDR3 length: 11 residues. The germline CDR1 and CDR2 sequences are MNHEY and SMNVEV (reference sequence). CDR3 in amino acids: CASFRGGLQYF. CDR3 sequence (DNA): TGTGCCAGCTTCAGGGGCGGGTTGCAGTACTTC.

The table lists this clonotype with many counts. CDR3 coding DNA: TGTGCCAGCAGCCCTTCAGACTATGGCTACACCTTC. Protein: CASSPSDYGYTF. V usage is TRBV9 and J usage is TRBJ1-2; D is undetermined. Germline CDR1 is SGDLS and CDR2 is YYNGEE. CDR3 length: 12 amino acids. Deletions cut 4 bases from V and 3 bases from J, with 7 bases between. The whole variable domain, remainder taken from reference TRBV9 and TRBJ1-2, is DSGVTQTPKHLITATGQRVTLRCSPRSGDLSVYWYQQSLDQGLQFLIQYYNGEERAKGNILERFSAQQFPDLHSELNLSSLELGDSALYFCASSPSDYGYTFGSGTRLTVV.